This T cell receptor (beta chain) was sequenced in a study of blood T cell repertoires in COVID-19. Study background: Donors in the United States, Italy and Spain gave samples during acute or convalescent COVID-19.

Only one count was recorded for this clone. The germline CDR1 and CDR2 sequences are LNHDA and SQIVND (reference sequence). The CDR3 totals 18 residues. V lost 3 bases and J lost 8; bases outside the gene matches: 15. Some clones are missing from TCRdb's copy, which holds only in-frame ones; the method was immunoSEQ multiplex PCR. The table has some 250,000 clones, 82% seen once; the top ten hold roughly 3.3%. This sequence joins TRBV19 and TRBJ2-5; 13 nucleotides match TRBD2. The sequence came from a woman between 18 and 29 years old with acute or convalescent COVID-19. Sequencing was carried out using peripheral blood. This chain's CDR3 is CASSIRSTSGRMQATQYF. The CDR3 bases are TGTGCCAGTAGTATCCGCTCGACTAGCGGGAGGATGCAGGCAACCCAGTACTTC.